This T cell receptor (beta chain) was observed in a study of blood T cell repertoires in COVID-19. About the research overall: Sources were T cells, B-cell-depleted T cells, or PBMCs; the material itself was cDNA or gDNA.

In the authors' workflow: Amplification of reference gene primers was used by the study to estimate nucleated cell counts. TCRdb keeps only in-frame clones here, not all; method: immunoSEQ multiplex PCR. The V and J calls and clone size were taken over from that table, and D and trimming were inferred from the DNA. The repertoire includes roughly 30,000 clones, nearly 90% of them detected once, and less than 2% sits in the top ten. The CDR3 loop spans 19 amino acids. Germline V gene sequence: CDR1 MNHNS, CDR2 SASEGT. Unmatched junction bases numbered 12, after V lost 1 base and J lost 0 bases. The clonotype originates from a man in his sixties with active COVID-19. The sequenced sample consisted of peripheral blood. The chain recombines TRBV6-1 with TRBJ2-4, with 7 bases lining up with TRBD2. For the CDR3, the DNA is TGTGCCAGCAGTGAAGTAAGGGGTAGCGGGTCCTTAGCCAAAAACATTCAGTACTTC. Translating gives CASSEVRGSGSLAKNIQYF.